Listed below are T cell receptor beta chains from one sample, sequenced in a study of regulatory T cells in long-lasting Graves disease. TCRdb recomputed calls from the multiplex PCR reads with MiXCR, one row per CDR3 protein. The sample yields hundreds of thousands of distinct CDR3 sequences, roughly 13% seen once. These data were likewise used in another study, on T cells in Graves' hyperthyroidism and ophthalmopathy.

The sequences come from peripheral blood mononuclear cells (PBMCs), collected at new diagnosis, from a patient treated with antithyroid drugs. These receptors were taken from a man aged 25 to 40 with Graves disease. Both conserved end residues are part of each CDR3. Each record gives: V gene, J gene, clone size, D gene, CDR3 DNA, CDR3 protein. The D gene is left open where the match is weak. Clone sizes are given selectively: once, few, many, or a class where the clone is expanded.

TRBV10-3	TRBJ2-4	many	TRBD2	TGTGCCATTTCACCGGGACTAGCGGAAAACATTCAGTACTTC	CAISPGLAENIQYF
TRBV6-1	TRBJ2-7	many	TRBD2	TGTGCCAGCAGCGCCGGGACTAGTACTTACGAGCAGTACTTC	CASSAGTSTYEQYF
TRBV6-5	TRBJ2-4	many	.	TGTGCCAGCAGTTATGCCGGAGCCAAAAACATTCAGTACTTC	CASSYAGAKNIQYF
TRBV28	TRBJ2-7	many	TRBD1	TGTGCCAGCAGTTTACCGACAGGGGGCTGGGGGGAGCAGTACTTC	CASSLPTGGWGEQYF
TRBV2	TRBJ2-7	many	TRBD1	TGTGCCAGCATAGGACAGGCCTACGAGCAGTACTTC	CASIGQAYEQYF
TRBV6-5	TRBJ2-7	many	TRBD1	TGTGCCAGCAGTTTCGGACAGGCCCTGGAGCAGTACTTC	CASSFGQALEQYF
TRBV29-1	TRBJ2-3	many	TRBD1	TGCAGCGTTAACGGACAGGGGCCAGATACGCAGTATTTT	CSVNGQGPDTQYF
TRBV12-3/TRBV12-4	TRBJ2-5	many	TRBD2	TGTGCCAGCAGTTTAACTAGCGGGACGGAAGAGACCCAGTACTTC	CASSLTSGTEETQYF
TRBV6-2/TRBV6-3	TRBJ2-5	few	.	TGTGCCAGCAGTCACTCCCCTCTCGGGGTGGGGCAAGAGACCCAGTACTTC	CASSHSPLGVGQETQYF
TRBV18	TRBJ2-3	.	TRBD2	TGTGCCAGCTCACCAGTAGGACTAGACGGGACAGATACGCAGTATTTT	CASSPVGLDGTDTQYF
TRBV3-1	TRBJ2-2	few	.	TGTGCCAGCAGCCAAGAGGGAGTACGGGGCACCGGGGAGCTGTTTTTT	CASSQEGVRGTGELFF
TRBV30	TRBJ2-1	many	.	TGTGCCTGTGAGGAGGGGAAGAGCTCCTACAATGAGCAGTTCTTC	CACEEGKSSYNEQFF
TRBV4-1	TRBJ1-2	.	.	TGCGCCAGCAGCCAAGAAGGGCAGGGTGGATACTTTGGCTACACCTTC	CASSQEGQGGYFGYTF
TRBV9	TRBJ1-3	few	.	TGTGCCAGCAGCGCCTTTGGTGGAAACACCATATATTTT	CASSAFGGNTIYF
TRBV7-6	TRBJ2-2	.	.	TGTGCCAGCAGCCTACTTGGGCGGGGTACCGGGGAGCTGTTTTTT	CASSLLGRGTGELFF
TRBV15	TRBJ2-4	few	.	TGTGCCACCACCAAGGAGGGGGGATACATTCAGTACTTC	CATTKEGGYIQYF
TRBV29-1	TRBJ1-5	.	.	TGCAGCGTGGGGGGGACGGGCAATCAGCCCCAGCATTTT	CSVGGTGNQPQHF
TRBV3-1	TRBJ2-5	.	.	TGTGCCAGCGCGGTCAGGGGGGCCCAGACCCAGTACTTC	CASAVRGAQTQYF
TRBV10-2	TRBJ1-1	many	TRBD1	TGTGCCAGCAGACAGGGATCCACTGAAGCTTTCTTT	CASRQGSTEAFF
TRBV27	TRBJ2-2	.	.	TGTGCCAGCAGTTTATGGGTAGGGCCGGTTGACGCCGGGGAGCTGTTTTTT	CASSLWVGPVDAGELFF
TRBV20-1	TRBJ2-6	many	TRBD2	TGCAGTGCGGTAGCAACTAGCGGGAGTACTGGGGCCAACGTCCTGACTTTC	CSAVATSGSTGANVLTF
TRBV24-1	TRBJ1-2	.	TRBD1	TGTGCCAGGGGGACAGGGGGCAACGGCATCTATGGCTACACCTTC	CARGTGGNGIYGYTF
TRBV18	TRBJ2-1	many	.	TGTGCCAGCTCCTCCGGGACTCCCATCCATGAGCAGTTCTTC	CASSSGTPIHEQFF